This T cell receptor beta chain was sequenced for a study of T cells after yellow fever vaccination. From the 5' RACE reads, TCRdb called clonotypes with MiXCR, one entry per CDR3 protein. The top ten hold approximately 15% of the sample, which has about 360,000 distinct CDR3 sequences, 6.2% seen once. This clonotype was recorded a few times. Looked up from germline, CDR1 is SEHNR and CDR2 is FQNEAQ (reference sequence). The CDR3 covers 14 residues. The trim removed 6 bases at V and 9 bases at J, leaving 8 bases unmatched. This clonotype originated in a young man who received the YFV17D yellow fever vaccine. This sample comprised PBMCs, obtained 5 days after the yellow fever booster vaccination. The V call is TRBV7-9, the J call TRBJ2-1, with TRBD2 matching over 10 bases. The chain's CDR3 is CASRSSGSSGEQFF. CDR3 coding DNA: TGTGCCAGCAGGTCTAGCGGGAGTTCTGGTGAGCAGTTCTTC.